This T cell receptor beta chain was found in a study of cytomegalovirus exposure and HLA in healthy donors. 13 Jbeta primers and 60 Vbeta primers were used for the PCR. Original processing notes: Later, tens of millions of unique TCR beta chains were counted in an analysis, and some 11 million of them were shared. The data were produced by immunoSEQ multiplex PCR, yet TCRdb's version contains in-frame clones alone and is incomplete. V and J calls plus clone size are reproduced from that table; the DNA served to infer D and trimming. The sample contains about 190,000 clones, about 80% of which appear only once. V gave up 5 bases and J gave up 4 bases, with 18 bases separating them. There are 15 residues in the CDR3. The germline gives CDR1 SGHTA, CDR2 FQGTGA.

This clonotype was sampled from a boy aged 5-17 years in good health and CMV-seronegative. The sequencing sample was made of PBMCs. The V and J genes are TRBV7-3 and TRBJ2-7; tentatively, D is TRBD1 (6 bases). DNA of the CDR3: TGTGCCAGCAGCACTTTGGTCAGGGGCCCATACGAGCAGTACTTC. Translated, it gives CASSTLVRGPYEQYF.